Below, 8 T cell receptor beta chains from the same sample are listed, as sequenced in a study of blood T cells in healthy people across ages. Combining a sample-barcoded 5' primer with a J-beta primer mix, a second PCR ran for roughly 6 to 12 cycles. TCRdb analysed the 5' RACE reads with MiXCR anew, one entry per CDR3 protein. Of about 1.6 million distinct CDR3 sequences listed, about 35% are singletons. The sequencing sample was made of blood. The origin of the receptors is a woman under 40 in good health.

J is TRBJ2-5 and V is TRBV5-6, with D maybe TRBD2 (6 bases). This CDR3 region has 16 residues. The V gene lost 1 base and the J gene lost 2 bases, with 15 bases spanning the gap. CDR1 is SGHDT and CDR2 is YYEEEE in the germline V gene. As DNA, the CDR3 is TGTGCCAGCAGCTTGTGGGGACTTAGGGTGCAAGAGACCCAGTACTTC. It encodes CASSLWGLRVQETQYF. The entire variable domain, with the rest obtained from reference TRBV5-6 and TRBJ2-5, is as follows: DAGVTQSPTHLIKTRGQQVTLRCSPKSGHDTVSWYQQALGQGPQFIFQYYEEEERQRGNFPDRFSGHQFPNYSSELNVNALLLGDSALYLCASSLWGLRVQETQYFGPGTRLLVL.

The chain carries TRBV5-1 and TRBJ2-5; 7 bases map to TRBD1. The V gene end was trimmed by 0 bases and the J gene end by 1 base; junction bases not matched to a gene: 6. The germline V gene encodes CDR1 SGHRS and CDR2 YFSETQ. This CDR3 comprises 16 residues. CDR3 DNA: TGCGCCAGCAGCTTGGGTCTTAGGGGGCTCCAAGAGACCCAGTACTTC. This translates into CASSLGLRGLQETQYF.

The chain carries TRBV7-9 and TRBJ2-7; TRBD2 matches 12 bases. The CDR3 is 15 amino acids. Looked up from germline, CDR1 is SEHNR and CDR2 is FQNEAQ (reference sequence). Trimming cost V 3 bases and J 6 bases; bases outside gene matches: 6. The CDR3 DNA reads as TGTGCCAGCAGCTTCCTAGCGGGAGGGCCTCGCGAGCAGTACTTC. Translated, it gives CASSFLAGGPREQYF.

The rearrangement uses TRBV28 and TRBJ2-7; 8 bases match TRBD2. Germline V gives CDR1 MDHEN, CDR2 SYDVKM. V gave up 3 bases and J gave up 5 bases; unmatched junction bases: 6. The CDR3 has 14 amino acids. This CDR3 reads CASSLTSAPHEQYF. The DNA of the CDR3 is TGTGCCAGCAGTTTGACTAGCGCCCCCCACGAGCAGTACTTC.

The chain has TRBV9 and TRBJ2-3; D possibly matches TRBD1 or TRBD2 (5 bases each). V was shortened by 0 bases and J by 2 bases, with 13 bases between the two germline ends. The CDR3 is 16 residues long. CDR1 and CDR2 (germline): SGDLS, YYNGEE. CDR3 sequence reads: CASSVGGTPYTDTQYF. The CDR3 DNA reads as TGTGCCAGCAGCGTAGGAGGGACCCCTTACACAGATACGCAGTATTTT.

This chain uses TRBV4-1 with TRBJ2-5, with TRBD2 as a possible D gene (5 bases). This CDR3 contains 14 residues. Germline loops: CDR1 MGHRA, CDR2 YSYEKL. The V end lost 0 bases, the J end lost 5 bases, and 10 bases lay between the germline ends. The CDR3 coding sequence is TGCGCCAGCAGCCAAGATGAGGGCCGGGAGACCCAGTACTTC. Its protein product is CASSQDEGRETQYF.

V and J are TRBV20-1 and TRBJ2-1, with 7 bases identical to TRBD1. This CDR3 is 15 amino acids long. Germline values: CDR1 DFQATT, CDR2 SNEGSKA (reference sequence). J lost 7 bases, V lost 5 bases, and 14 bases had no gene match. This CDR3 is CSAPRGRRSENEQFF. CDR3 DNA sequence: TGCAGTGCTCCCAGGGGGAGAAGATCGGAAAATGAGCAGTTCTTC.

This chain links TRBV28 with TRBJ2-7, with 8 bases identical to TRBD2. There are 17 residues in the CDR3. In germline, CDR1 is MDHEN, CDR2 SYDVKM. V lost 3 bases to trimming and J lost 5 bases; unmatched junction nucleotides: 15. The CDR3 spells CASSFIPSGSSINEQYF. The CDR3 nucleotides read TGTGCCAGCAGTTTTATTCCCAGCGGGAGCTCAATCAACGAGCAGTACTTC.